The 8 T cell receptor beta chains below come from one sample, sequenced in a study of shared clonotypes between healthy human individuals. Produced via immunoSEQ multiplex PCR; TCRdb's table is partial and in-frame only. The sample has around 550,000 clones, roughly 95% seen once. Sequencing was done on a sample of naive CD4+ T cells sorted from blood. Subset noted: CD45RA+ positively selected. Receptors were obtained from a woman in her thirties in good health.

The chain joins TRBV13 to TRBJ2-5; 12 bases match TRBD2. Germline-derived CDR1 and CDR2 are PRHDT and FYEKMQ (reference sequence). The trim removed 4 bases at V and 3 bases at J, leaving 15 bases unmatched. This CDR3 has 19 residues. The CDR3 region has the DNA TGTGCCAGCAGCTCGACCATACGTATCTGGACTAGCGGGAAAGAGACCCAGTACTTC. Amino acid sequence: CASSSTIRIWTSGKETQYF.

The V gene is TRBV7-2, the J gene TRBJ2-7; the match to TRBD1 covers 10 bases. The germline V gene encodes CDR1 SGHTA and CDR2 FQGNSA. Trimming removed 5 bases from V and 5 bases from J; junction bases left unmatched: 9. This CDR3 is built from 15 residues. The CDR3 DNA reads TGTGCCAGCAGCAGGAACCGGGACAGGGGCCACGAGCAGTACTTC. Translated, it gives CASSRNRDRGHEQYF.

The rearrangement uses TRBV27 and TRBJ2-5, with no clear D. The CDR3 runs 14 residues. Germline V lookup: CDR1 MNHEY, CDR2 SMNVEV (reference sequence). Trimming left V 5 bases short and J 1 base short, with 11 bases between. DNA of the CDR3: TGTGCCAGCAGTGTTCTGGCAGCCCAAGAGACCCAGTACTTC. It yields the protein CASSVLAAQETQYF.

The CDR3 region has the DNA TGTGCCAGCAGCTTAGGGGCCACAGATACGCAGTATTTT. Translated: CASSLGATDTQYF. The V and J genes are TRBV7-3 and TRBJ2-3; TRBD1 is a possible D gene (5 bases). The CDR3 extends over 13 amino acids. V gave up 2 bases and J gave up 2 bases, with 5 bases separating them. Germline loops: CDR1 SGHTA, CDR2 FQGTGA.

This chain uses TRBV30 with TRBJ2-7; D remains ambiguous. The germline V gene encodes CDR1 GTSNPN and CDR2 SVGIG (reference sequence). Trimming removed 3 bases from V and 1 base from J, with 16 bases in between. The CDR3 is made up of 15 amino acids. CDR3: CAWSPSTKKSYEQYF. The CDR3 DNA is TGTGCCTGGAGCCCAAGTACCAAGAAGTCCTACGAGCAGTACTTC.

This CDR3 is CSVVLAGHNEQFF. CDR3 DNA sequence: TGCAGCGTTGTACTAGCGGGCCACAATGAGCAGTTCTTC. V usage is TRBV29-1 and J usage is TRBJ2-1; 9 nucleotides line up with TRBD2. CDR1 and CDR2 (germline): SQVTM, ANQGSEA. With V trimmed by 4 bases and J by 5 bases, 3 bases remained unmatched. The CDR3 sequence is 13 residues long.

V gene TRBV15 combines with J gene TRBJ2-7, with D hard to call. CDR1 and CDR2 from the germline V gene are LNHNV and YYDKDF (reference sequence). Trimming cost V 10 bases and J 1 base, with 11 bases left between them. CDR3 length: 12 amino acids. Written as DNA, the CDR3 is TGTGCCAGGTTCGACACATCCTACGAGCAGTACTTC. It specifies CARFDTSYEQYF.

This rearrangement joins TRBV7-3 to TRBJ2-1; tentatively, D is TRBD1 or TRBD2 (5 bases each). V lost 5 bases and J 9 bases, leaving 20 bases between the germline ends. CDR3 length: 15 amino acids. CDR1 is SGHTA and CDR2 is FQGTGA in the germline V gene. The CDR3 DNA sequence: TGTGCCAGCAGCCCAAATCCAGGGACCCTCGGTGAGCAGTTCTTC. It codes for CASSPNPGTLGEQFF.